The clone carrying this T cell receptor (beta chain) was detected many times. What it binds is unknown. In the PCR, 60 Vbeta and 13 Jbeta primers were used. The assay was immunoSEQ multiplex PCR, and TCRdb's table has in-frame clones only and misses some. The sample includes 150,000 to 200,000 clones, roughly 79% of them seen just once. This sample was taken from a study of cytomegalovirus exposure and HLA in healthy donors. On the study more broadly: In an early release, HLA-typed donors contributed tens of millions of unique TCR sequences. Study results and caveats: A later analysis linked a missense variant in DCLRE1C to the trimming of TCR beta V and J genes. In all likelihood, a cluster of highly shared sequence variants was a sequencing artifact. Analyzed later, most CMV-associated TCR beta chains appeared HLA-restricted.

Per germline, CDR1 SGDLS and CDR2 YYNGEE. The CDR3 extends over 15 amino acids. Trimming removed 4 bases from V and 6 bases from J; junction bases left unmatched: 10. The chain combines TRBV9 with TRBJ2-1, with TRBD2 matching over 7 bases. The sequencing sample was made of PBMCs. The sequence was collected from a woman aged 45-60 years in good health and CMV-seronegative. CDR3 coding DNA: TGTGCCAGCAGCCCGAGCGGGAAAGCAGGCAATGAGCAGTTCTTC. Protein: CASSPSGKAGNEQFF.